One sample yielded the 12 T cell receptor beta chains listed below, sequenced in a study of spatial heterogeneity in lung cancer. The time point denotes: sample taken at primary tumor resection. Material for sequencing was whole RNA from tumor, nontumor lung or frozen PBMC, left unsorted. TCRdb analysed the 5' RACE reads with MiXCR anew, one entry per CDR3 protein. The table has 45,000 to 55,000 distinct CDR3 sequences, 5.3% seen once. The source was PBMCs, collected at surgery. The receptor set was obtained from a male donor with early-stage non-small cell lung cancer.

This clonotype appeared many times. The CDR3 loop reads CASSSTGWNTEAFF. CDR3 bases: TGCGCCAGCAGTTCGACAGGCTGGAACACTGAAGCTTTCTTT. The rearrangement joins TRBV5-1 to TRBJ1-1; a weak D match, TRBD1 (6 bases). Germline CDR1 SGHRS, CDR2 YFSETQ. V was clipped by 5 bases and J by 1 base, with 12 bases between them. The length of the CDR3 is 14 residues.

Many counts were recorded for this clonotype. This chain links TRBV9 with TRBJ2-1; TRBD2 matches at 7 bases. The CDR3 length is 15 residues. CDR1 and CDR2 from the germline V gene are SGDLS and YYNGEE. The V segment lost 0 bases and the J segment 5 bases; nucleotides outside the gene matches: 5. The CDR3, as DNA: TGTGCCAGCAGCGTAGGGCTAGCGGAGGACAATGAGCAGTTCTTC. Its protein product is CASSVGLAEDNEQFF.

This clonotype showed up many times. The chain joins TRBV5-1 to TRBJ2-7, with D possibly matching TRBD1 (5 bases). The CDR3 runs to 13 residues. Germline V gene data show CDR1 as SGHRS and CDR2 as YFSETQ. The V end lost 2 bases, the J end lost 3 bases, and 9 bases lay between the germline ends. CDR3 in amino acids: CASSLGADYEQYF. In nucleotides, the CDR3 is TGCGCCAGCAGCTTAGGGGCCGACTACGAGCAGTACTTC.

The chain employs TRBV7-2 and TRBJ2-1; 8 bases line up with TRBD2. Germline CDR1 reads SGHTA; CDR2 reads FQGNSA. CDR3 length: 16 amino acids. Trimming at V came to 5 bases and at J to 4 bases, leaving 10 bases not matched to a gene. The CDR3 region is CASSPSGTRYYNEQFF. Here the CDR3 DNA reads TGTGCCAGCAGCCCCTCCGGGACTAGGTATTACAATGAGCAGTTCTTC.

This clonotype was recorded at least ten times. The chain is built from TRBV5-1 and TRBJ2-3; 7 bases fit TRBD1. Germline V gene data show CDR1 as SGHRS and CDR2 as YFSETQ. The CDR3 has 14 amino acids. The J segment lost 4 bases and the V segment lost 4 bases, leaving 6 bases of the junction unmatched. Here the CDR3 reads CASSLNTGADTQYF. The CDR3, as DNA: TGCGCCAGCAGCCTAAATACAGGGGCAGATACGCAGTATTTT.

This clonotype was detected ten times or more. The chain is built from TRBV7-9 and TRBJ1-1; D is undetermined. In germline, CDR1 is SEHNR, CDR2 FQNEAQ (reference sequence). Trimming stripped 1 base from V and 5 bases from J, with 5 bases between. CDR3 length: 12 amino acids. The CDR3 DNA reads TGTGCCAGCAGCTTAGGAGCAACTGAAGCTTTCTTT. This encodes CASSLGATEAFF.

This clonotype occurred many times. CDR3 sequence: CSVAGPDTGELFF. CDR3 DNA sequence: TGCAGCGTTGCGGGCCCAGACACCGGGGAGCTGTTTTTT. The rearrangement joins TRBV29-1 to TRBJ2-2; D not resolved. This CDR3 spans 13 amino acids. V dropped 4 bases and J dropped 3 bases, with 9 bases sitting between them. Germline CDR1 is SQVTM and CDR2 is ANQGSEA.

Many counts were recorded for this clonotype. In nucleotides, the CDR3 is TGCGCCAGCAGCTTTACAGGGCCCAACACTGAAGCTTTCTTT. Translated: CASSFTGPNTEAFF. The gene calls are TRBV5-1 and TRBJ1-1; D is perhaps TRBD1 (6 bases). The CDR3 is 14 residues long. The V gene lost 2 bases and the J gene lost 2 bases, with 10 bases spanning the gap. Germline V gene data show CDR1 as SGHRS and CDR2 as YFSETQ.

The gene calls are TRBV7-2 and TRBJ2-5; the D is unclear. This CDR3 is 15 amino acids long. The germline CDR1 and CDR2 sequences are SGHTA and FQGNSA. Trimming removed 5 bases from V and 0 bases from J, with 13 bases in between. CDR3 loop: CASSQRLIYQETQYF. Here the CDR3 DNA reads TGTGCCAGCAGCCAACGACTGATCTACCAAGAGACCCAGTACTTC.

This clonotype was observed a handful of times. The rearrangement joins TRBV5-5 to TRBJ2-7; D is possibly TRBD2 (6 bases). The CDR3 has 15 amino acids. Between the trimmed V and J ends, which lost 4 bases and 6 bases, there was a span of 20 bases. Germline V CDR1 and CDR2: SGHKS, YYEKEE (reference sequence). As DNA, the CDR3 is TGTGCCAGCAGCATGGACTACGCTACTTTAGGCGAGCAGTACTTC. It encodes CASSMDYATLGEQYF.

The table lists this clonotype with many counts. J is TRBJ2-7 and V is TRBV5-1, with 9 bases fitting TRBD2. The V segment lost 0 bases and the J segment 4 bases; nucleotides outside the gene matches: 5. Per germline, CDR1 SGHRS and CDR2 YFSETQ. This CDR3 contains 15 residues. The chain's CDR3 is CASSLVASGAYEQYF. For the CDR3, the DNA is TGCGCCAGCAGCTTGGTGGCTAGCGGGGCTTACGAGCAGTACTTC. The full variable domain, with the rest looked up from reference TRBV5-1 and TRBJ2-7, is KAGVTQTPRYLIKTRGQQVTLSCSPISGHRSVSWYQQTPGQGLQFLFEYFSETQRNKGNFPGRFSGRQFSNSRSEMNVSTLELGDSALYLCASSLVASGAYEQYFGPGTRLTVT.

The chain carries TRBV30 and TRBJ2-7, with D perhaps assigned TRBD1 or TRBD2 (6 bases each). Deletions cut 8 bases from V and 7 bases from J, with 24 bases between. CDR3 size: 14 residues. Germline V gene sequence: CDR1 GTSNPN, CDR2 SVGIG (reference sequence). In DNA form, the CDR3 reads TGTGCCCGGGAGAGCCCAGGGGCCACGGGGGAGCAGTACTTC. This sequence encodes CARESPGATGEQYF.